The 21 T cell receptor beta chains below were found in one sample sequenced in a study of CXCR3-negative and CXCR3-positive naive CD8 T cells. 5' RACE that incorporated UMI labels was used to prepare the TRB cDNA libraries. Following a re-call of the 5' RACE reads, TCRdb has one entry per CDR3 protein and lacks DNA. Here the sample table reports 100,000 to 150,000 distinct CDR3 sequences. Sequenced input: naive CXCR3- CD8+ T cells from blood. The subset here: CD45RO-CCR7+CD27+CD95- naive CD8+ T cells lacking CXCR3 (TNR3-). These receptor sequences come from a human donor in good health. Some clones in this sample may be carry-over from other donors' samples.

V and J are TRBV4-2 and TRBJ1-2. The CDR3 extends over 14 amino acids. The germline V gene has CDR1 LGHNA and CDR2 YNFKEQ. The CDR3 reads CASSQIKGPDGYTF.

The J gene is TRBJ1-1, the V gene TRBV9; TCRdb calls TRBD1, which cannot be checked without DNA. The length of the CDR3 is 14 residues. Germline V gene sequence: CDR1 SGDLS, CDR2 YYNGEE. CDR3 sequence: CASSVGGGLTEAFF.

The J gene is TRBJ2-7, the V gene TRBV11-1. Germline CDR1 SGHAT, CDR2 FQDESV (reference sequence). The CDR3 covers 13 residues. The CDR3 protein is CASSSQPSYEQYF.

This chain uses TRBV7-8 with TRBJ2-3; TCRdb names TRBD1, which stays unverified in the absence of DNA. CDR3 length: 16 amino acids. Germline loops: CDR1 SGHVS, CDR2 FQNEAQ. This chain's CDR3 is CASSLVYGRGYDTQYF.

The CDR3 spells CSVAGLVPHNEQFF. The chain carries TRBV29-1 and TRBJ2-1; checking the TCRdb D call of TRBD2 is not possible without DNA. CDR1 and CDR2 (germline): SQVTM, ANQGSEA. The CDR3 loop spans 14 amino acids.

CDR3 sequence reads: CASSLGPYSYNEQFF. The V call is TRBV28, the J call TRBJ2-1; TCRdb returns TRBD1, unconfirmable since there is no DNA. Germline CDR1 reads MDHEN; CDR2 reads SYDVKM. This CDR3 is 15 amino acids long.

This sequence joins TRBV28 and TRBJ2-6; TCRdb's assignment of TRBD1 cannot be checked, as there is no DNA. CDR1 is MDHEN, CDR2 SYDVKM, per germline. This CDR3 contains 18 residues. The CDR3 is CASSFGDRVVSGANVLTF.

The chain carries TRBV13 and TRBJ1-1. Germline V lookup: CDR1 PRHDT, CDR2 FYEKMQ (reference sequence). The length of the CDR3 is 15 residues. The CDR3 sequence is CASSLQLRMNTEAFF.

The CDR3 here is CASSYLDEQYF. This sequence joins TRBV27 and TRBJ2-7. Germline loops: CDR1 MNHEY, CDR2 SMNVEV (reference sequence). This CDR3 region has 11 residues.

The J gene is TRBJ1-1, the V gene TRBV19. The CDR3 is 12 amino acids. CDR1 is LNHDA, CDR2 SQIVND, per germline (reference sequence). This CDR3 reads CASSQLNTEAFF.

This rearrangement joins TRBV4-3 to TRBJ1-2; there is no DNA to check the TCRdb D call of TRBD1. Per germline, CDR1 LGHNA and CDR2 YSLEER. The CDR3 is 16 amino acids. CDR3 sequence: CASSQDAGTGSNGYTF.

The V call is TRBV7-2, the J call TRBJ1-4; the TCRdb D gene call, TRBD1, has no DNA to confirm it. The CDR3 is 16 amino acids. The germline V gene encodes CDR1 SGHTA and CDR2 FQGNSA. This CDR3 is CASSPETGGWNEKLFF.

The J gene is TRBJ1-1, the V gene TRBV5-1. This CDR3 has 13 residues. Germline CDR1 is SGHRS and CDR2 is YFSETQ. CDR3 region: CASSSGRNTEAFF.

J is TRBJ2-3 and V is TRBV28; TCRdb calls TRBD2, which cannot be checked without DNA. CDR1 and CDR2 from the germline V gene are MDHEN and SYDVKM. The CDR3 has 14 amino acids. The CDR3 loop reads CASSLSAGEDTQYF.

This chain joins TRBV7-8 and TRBJ2-7; no DNA is available, so the TRBD1 call from TCRdb remains unchecked. The length of the CDR3 is 15 residues. Germline V gives CDR1 SGHVS, CDR2 FQNEAQ. The CDR3 is CASSGTQGVGYEQYF.

The rearrangement uses TRBV29-1 and TRBJ2-1; TCRdb's assignment of TRBD2 cannot be checked, as there is no DNA. CDR3 length: 11 residues. Germline CDR1 is SQVTM and CDR2 is ANQGSEA. CDR3 loop: CSVAAGPEQFF.

The rearrangement joins TRBV7-2 to TRBJ2-7. Germline V gene sequence: CDR1 SGHTA, CDR2 FQGNSA. The CDR3 spans 13 residues. CDR3 protein: CASSLVGVLEQYF. The full variable domain, with the rest looked up from reference TRBV7-2 and TRBJ2-7, is GAGVSQSPSNKVTEKGKDVELRCDPISGHTALYWYRQSLGQGLEFLIYFQGNSAPDKSGLPSDRFSAERTGGSVSTLTIQRTQQEDSAVYLCASSLVGVLEQYFGPGTRLTVT.

The chain recombines TRBV4-1 with TRBJ2-2; TCRdb calls TRBD1, which cannot be checked without DNA. The CDR3 runs 16 residues. CDR1 is MGHRA and CDR2 is YSYEKL in the germline V gene. CDR3 region: CASSTLQAGATGELFF.

This sequence joins TRBV7-2 and TRBJ2-1; TCRdb reports TRBD2, a call that lacks DNA to check it against. CDR1 SGHTA and CDR2 FQGNSA come from the germline V gene. The CDR3 runs 16 residues. The CDR3 loop is CASSLVLAGNYNEQFF. The full variable domain, completed using reference TRBV7-2 and TRBJ2-1, is GAGVSQSPSNKVTEKGKDVELRCDPISGHTALYWYRQSLGQGLEFLIYFQGNSAPDKSGLPSDRFSAERTGGSVSTLTIQRTQQEDSAVYLCASSLVLAGNYNEQFFGPGTRLTVL.

The genes are TRBV5-1 and TRBJ2-7; TCRdb lists TRBD1, though no DNA is available to test this call. The CDR3 extends over 15 amino acids. Looked up from germline, CDR1 is SGHRS and CDR2 is YFSETQ. Here the CDR3 reads CASSLVRGHSYEQYF. The complete variable domain, with remaining parts taken from reference TRBV5-1 and TRBJ2-7, reads KAGVTQTPRYLIKTRGQQVTLSCSPISGHRSVSWYQQTPGQGLQFLFEYFSETQRNKGNFPGRFSGRQFSNSRSEMNVSTLELGDSALYLCASSLVRGHSYEQYFGPGTRLTVT.

The rearrangement links TRBV7-6 to TRBJ2-7. Germline values: CDR1 SGHVS, CDR2 FNYEAQ. This CDR3 is built from 16 residues. Here the CDR3 reads CASSFAIADPTYEQYF. The variable domain in full, completed from reference TRBV7-6 and TRBJ2-7, reads GAGVSQSPRYKVTKRGQDVALRCDPISGHVSLYWYRQALGQGPEFLTYFNYEAQQDKSGLPNDRFSAERPEGSISTLTIQRTEQRDSAMYRCASSFAIADPTYEQYFGPGTRLTVT.